Each of the 23 T cell receptor beta chains below was sequenced from the same sample in a study of monozygotic twins with inflammatory bowel disease. TCRdb re-called the 5' RACE reads and shows each CDR3 protein once, DNA omitted. The data show approximately 120,000 distinct CDR3 sequences, and the top ten clones hold over 10%. Sequencing used blood. These receptors were obtained from a human donor with ulcerative colitis or Crohn's disease, or a healthy co-twin of an affected twin (not recorded which).

V is TRBV9 and J is TRBJ1-1. Germline V gene data show CDR1 as SGDLS and CDR2 as YYNGEE. This CDR3 spans 14 amino acids. The CDR3 region is CASSIVGSYTEAFF.

The chain carries TRBV29-1 and TRBJ1-1. Germline V lookup: CDR1 SQVTM, CDR2 ANQGSEA. The CDR3 is 12 amino acids. CDR3 in amino acids: CSVDWGDGEAFF.

The chain is built from TRBV5-4 and TRBJ2-3; TCRdb returns TRBD2, unconfirmable since there is no DNA. Germline CDR1 SGHNT, CDR2 YYREEE (reference sequence). CDR3 length: 17 residues. CDR3 region: CASSTLGPAGEGDTQYF.

The chain couples TRBV5-5 to TRBJ1-2; TCRdb designates TRBD1, a call that cannot be tested without DNA. The CDR3 sequence is 15 residues long. Looked up from germline, CDR1 is SGHKS and CDR2 is YYEKEE (reference sequence). The CDR3 spells CASSLERTGRDGYTF.

The chain employs TRBV20-1 and TRBJ2-7. The germline gives CDR1 DFQATT, CDR2 SNEGSKA (reference sequence). CDR3 length: 12 residues. The CDR3 reads CRVERTTYEQYF.

The chain carries TRBV10-3 and TRBJ1-5. CDR1 and CDR2 from the germline V gene are ENHRY and SYGVKD. The CDR3 covers 12 residues. CDR3 sequence: CAISDSNQPQHF.

The V and J genes are TRBV7-2 and TRBJ2-7; the TRBD2 assignment by TCRdb is unverifiable without DNA. The germline gives CDR1 SGHTA, CDR2 FQGNSA. There are 16 residues in the CDR3. The CDR3 loop is CASSLGVSGRGYEQYF.

The chain employs TRBV20-1 and TRBJ2-1; the D gene TCRdb calls, TRBD2, cannot be checked with no DNA. The CDR3 has 13 residues. Germline lookup yields CDR1 DFQATT and CDR2 SNEGSKA (reference sequence). Here the CDR3 reads CSASRTSYNEQFF.

The chain links TRBV11-2 to TRBJ2-1; TCRdb returns TRBD2, unconfirmable since there is no DNA. CDR3 size: 15 residues. Germline V CDR1 and CDR2: SGHAT, FQNNGV. CDR3 sequence: CASSPLAGAGNEQFF.

This sequence joins TRBV15 and TRBJ1-1. The CDR3 runs to 13 residues. Germline values: CDR1 LNHNV, CDR2 YYDKDF (reference sequence). CDR3 sequence reads: CATSPRAPTEAFF.

The CDR3 loop is CASSDHIGRGTDTQYF. V and J are TRBV2 and TRBJ2-3; TCRdb's assignment of TRBD1 cannot be checked, as there is no DNA. CDR1 and CDR2 from the germline V gene are SNHLY and FYNNEI. The CDR3 totals 16 residues.

The chain has TRBV7-2 and TRBJ2-7; the TRBD2 assignment by TCRdb is unverifiable without DNA. CDR3 length equals 14 residues. Germline V gene sequence: CDR1 SGHTA, CDR2 FQGNSA. Here the CDR3 reads CASSRPDSSYEQYF.

This chain joins TRBV5-1 and TRBJ2-3; lacking DNA, the TRBD2 call made by TCRdb goes unchecked. The CDR3 totals 15 residues. CDR1 and CDR2 from the germline V gene are SGHRS and YFSETQ. CDR3 amino acids: CASSLTRGGPDTQYF.

The chain carries TRBV5-1 and TRBJ1-2; TCRdb's assignment of TRBD1 cannot be checked, as there is no DNA. The CDR3 consists of 15 residues. Germline V gene data show CDR1 as SGHRS and CDR2 as YFSETQ. The CDR3 loop is CASSLMTGGDYGYTF.

The chain couples TRBV5-1 to TRBJ2-3; TCRdb selects TRBD1, and the lack of DNA leaves this call unchecked. Germline loops: CDR1 SGHRS, CDR2 YFSETQ. The CDR3 runs to 14 residues. CDR3 region: CASSLGQTPDTQYF.

V and J are TRBV29-1 and TRBJ1-3; checking the TCRdb D call of TRBD1 is not possible without DNA. In germline, CDR1 is SQVTM, CDR2 ANQGSEA. The CDR3 spans 14 residues. The CDR3 loop is CSVESGDAGNTIYF.

The CDR3 region is CASSLERGTQYF. The V and J genes are TRBV7-9 and TRBJ2-3; without DNA, the TCRdb call of TRBD1 cannot be checked. Per the germline V gene, CDR1 is SEHNR and CDR2 is FQNEAQ (reference sequence). The CDR3 has 12 residues.

The chain has TRBV18 and TRBJ1-2. The CDR3 runs 14 residues. Per germline, CDR1 KGHSH and CDR2 LQKENI. This CDR3 is CASSQPGGVNGYTF. Together with reference TRBV18 and TRBJ1-2, the CDR3 gives the full variable domain: NAGVMQNPRHLVRRRGQEARLRCSPMKGHSHVYWYRQLPEEGLKFMVYLQKENIIDESGMPKERFSAEFPKEGPSILRIQQVVRGDSAAYFCASSQPGGVNGYTFGSGTRLTVV.

The V gene is TRBV7-3, the J gene TRBJ2-7; TCRdb designates TRBD1, a call that cannot be tested without DNA. This CDR3 is 14 amino acids long. Germline assignment: CDR1 SGHTA and CDR2 FQGTGA. The CDR3 region is CASSSASGPYEQYF.

The rearrangement links TRBV7-2 to TRBJ1-5; without DNA, the TCRdb call of TRBD1 cannot be checked. The CDR3 runs to 15 residues. In germline, CDR1 is SGHTA, CDR2 FQGNSA. The CDR3 here is CASSLATGGHQPQHF.

The chain has TRBV5-6 and TRBJ1-6; without DNA, the TCRdb call of TRBD1 cannot be checked. The CDR3 has 16 residues. CDR1 and CDR2 (germline): SGHDT, YYEEEE. Here the CDR3 reads CASSLETGLSNSPLHF.

The J gene is TRBJ2-1, the V gene TRBV4-1; TCRdb gives TRBD2 as the D gene, but with no DNA this cannot be confirmed. The germline CDR1 and CDR2 sequences are MGHRA and YSYEKL. This CDR3 is built from 15 residues. The CDR3 here is CASSQRLAGGNEQFF.

The chain has TRBV6-2 or TRBV6-3 and TRBJ2-1; TCRdb's assignment of TRBD2 cannot be checked, as there is no DNA. This CDR3 spans 16 amino acids. Germline V gene sequence: CDR1 MNHEY, CDR2 SVGEGT. CDR3: CASHRTSGRALDEQFF.